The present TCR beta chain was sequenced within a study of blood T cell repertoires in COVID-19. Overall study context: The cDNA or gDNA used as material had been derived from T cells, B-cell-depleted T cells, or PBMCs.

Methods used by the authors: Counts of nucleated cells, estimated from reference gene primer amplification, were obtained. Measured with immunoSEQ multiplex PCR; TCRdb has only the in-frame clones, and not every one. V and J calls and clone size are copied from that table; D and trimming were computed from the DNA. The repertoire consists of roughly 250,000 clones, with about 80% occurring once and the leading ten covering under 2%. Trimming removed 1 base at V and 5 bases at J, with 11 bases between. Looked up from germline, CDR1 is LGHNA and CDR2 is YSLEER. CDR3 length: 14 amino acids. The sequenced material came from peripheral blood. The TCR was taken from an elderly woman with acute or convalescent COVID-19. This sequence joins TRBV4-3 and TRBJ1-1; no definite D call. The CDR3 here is CASSQVLGGTEAFF. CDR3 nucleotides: TGCGCCAGCAGCCAAGTACTCGGAGGGACTGAAGCTTTCTTT.